The 15 T cell receptor beta chains below come from one sample, sequenced in a study of human T cells and chemical hapten exposure. TCRdb reanalysed the RACE reads using MiXCR and keeps one entry per CDR3 protein. In the table there are 200,000 to 300,000 distinct CDR3 sequences, 7.5% to 10% of which are singletons. Time point described: pre-sensitization, week 0. Treatment: therapeutic diphenylcyclopropenone sensitization with weekly scalp DPC. Sequencing was performed on whole blood, taken in connection with sensitization to the hapten diphenylcyclopropenone (DPC). Every receptor here comes from a woman aged 40-49 years with alopecia areata. Some clones in this sample may be carry-over from other donors' samples.

The chain combines TRBV28 with TRBJ2-5; 11 nucleotides match TRBD2. This CDR3 contains 14 residues. The germline gives CDR1 MDHEN, CDR2 SYDVKM. Trimming cost V 8 bases and J 4 bases; bases outside gene matches: 6. CDR3 nucleotide sequence: TGTGCCAGCGGGATAGCGGGAGGGAGAGAGACCCAGTACTTC. As protein: CASGIAGGRETQYF.

This chain links TRBV6-6 with TRBJ2-1; 8 nucleotides agree with TRBD1. The germline gives CDR1 MNHNY, CDR2 SVGAGI (reference sequence). Trimming took 4 bases from V and 9 from J; bases not matched to a gene: 14. The CDR3 totals 16 residues. This chain's CDR3 is CASSSRDRRRGGEQFF. As DNA, the CDR3 is TGTGCCAGCAGTTCCCGGGACAGGAGGCGCGGTGGTGAGCAGTTCTTC.

This clonotype was recorded many times. This chain connects TRBV28 to TRBJ1-5, with D maybe TRBD1 (6 bases). The CDR3 contains 15 residues. V was pared by 6 bases and J by 5 bases, with 17 bases between. Germline V gene lookup returns CDR1 MDHEN and CDR2 SYDVKM. CDR3 residues: CASSPWGAGDQPQHF. CDR3 sequence (DNA): TGTGCCAGCAGCCCCTGGGGGGCCGGGGATCAGCCCCAGCATTTT.

A few counts support this clonotype. The genes are TRBV10-3 and TRBJ2-5; D not certain. This CDR3 has 12 residues. The V and J ends lost 4 bases and 5 bases respectively, with 8 bases between them. Germline values: CDR1 ENHRY, CDR2 SYGVKD. The chain's CDR3 is CAISGMDETQYF. In DNA form, the CDR3 reads TGTGCCATCAGTGGTATGGACGAGACCCAGTACTTC.

J is TRBJ2-2 and V is TRBV3-1; maybe TRBD1 (5 bases). Germline V gene data show CDR1 as LGHDT and CDR2 as YNNKEL (reference sequence). The V end lost 2 bases, the J end lost 10 bases, and 14 bases lay between the germline ends. The CDR3 is 14 residues long. The CDR3 loop reads CASSQQGRTKELFF. CDR3 nucleotide sequence: TGTGCCAGCAGCCAACAGGGCAGGACCAAGGAGCTGTTTTTT.

This clonotype was seen a handful of times. V usage is TRBV4-3 and J usage is TRBJ1-5; unclear D gene. This CDR3 is 15 amino acids long. The germline V gene encodes CDR1 LGHNA and CDR2 YSLEER. V lost 0 bases and J lost 6, with 12 bases in between. CDR3 nucleotides: TGCGCCAGCAGCCAAGATTTTAGGGTTGGTCAGCCCCAGCATTTT. Its protein is CASSQDFRVGQPQHF.

This clonotype has at least ten counts. This chain uses TRBV12-3 or TRBV12-4 with TRBJ2-2; D not resolved. Trimming left V 3 bases short and J 0 bases short, with 5 bases between. The CDR3 covers 14 residues. CDR3 sequence (DNA): TGTGCCAGCAGTTTGAACCCGAACACCGGGGAGCTGTTTTTT. Residues: CASSLNPNTGELFF.

The genes are TRBV12-3 or TRBV12-4 and TRBJ1-2; unclear D gene. The CDR3 is 12 amino acids. V lost 8 bases, J lost 5 bases, and 12 bases lay in between. The CDR3 coding sequence is TGTGCCAGCGGGAAGACCATATATGGCTACACCTTC. It yields the protein CASGKTIYGYTF.

The V gene is TRBV15, the J gene TRBJ2-1; 8 positions match TRBD1. CDR1 and CDR2 from the germline V gene are LNHNV and YYDKDF (reference sequence). V was pared by 5 bases and J by 6 bases, with 15 bases of the junction left unmatched. The CDR3 contains 17 residues. The CDR3 here is CATSLLGGRGRGNEQFF. The CDR3 DNA follows: TGTGCCACCAGCCTACTCGGGGGCAGGGGGCGGGGCAATGAGCAGTTCTTC.

This clonotype was detected only a few times. V and J are TRBV28 and TRBJ1-5; D perhaps matches TRBD1 (5 bases). With 5 bases removed from V and 3 bases from J, the gap between germline ends came to 14 bases. CDR1 and CDR2 (germline): MDHEN, SYDVKM. The CDR3 has 15 amino acids. The CDR3 loop is CASSPTAGYNQPQHF. CDR3 DNA: TGTGCCAGCAGTCCGACGGCAGGGTACAATCAGCCCCAGCATTTT. The entire variable domain, with the rest obtained from reference TRBV28 and TRBJ1-5, is as follows: DVKVTQSSRYLVKRTGEKVFLECVQDMDHENMFWYRQDPGLGLRLIYFSYDVKMKEKGDIPEGYSVSREKKERFSLILESASTNQTSMYLCASSPTAGYNQPQHFGDGTRLSIL.

This clonotype has more than one count but fewer than ten. The V and J genes are TRBV20-1 and TRBJ2-1; tentative D call: TRBD1 (6 bases). Germline loops: CDR1 DFQATT, CDR2 SNEGSKA (reference sequence). The ends were cut back, 5 bases at V and 13 bases at J, with 18 bases in the middle. The CDR3 covers 12 residues. CDR3 sequence (DNA): TGCAGTGCTGGACGACAGGTGGGGTTCCAGTTCTTC. It specifies CSAGRQVGFQFF.

This clonotype was found many times. This chain connects TRBV7-9 to TRBJ2-1, with D possibly matching TRBD1 (5 bases). The CDR3 is 15 amino acids. The germline gives CDR1 SEHNR, CDR2 FQNEAQ (reference sequence). V was cut by 5 bases and J by 8 bases, with 19 bases left in between. The CDR3 loop is CASSSRGGQGDEQFF. Here the CDR3 DNA reads TGTGCCAGCAGCAGCCGAGGTGGGCAGGGCGATGAGCAGTTCTTC.

A few counts support this clonotype. This chain connects TRBV9 to TRBJ1-2; the D is unclear. Germline CDR1 is SGDLS and CDR2 is YYNGEE. With 0 bases removed from V and 2 bases from J, the gap between germline ends came to 5 bases. The CDR3 runs 13 residues. The CDR3: CASSVAQNYGYTF. CDR3 in DNA: TGTGCCAGCAGCGTAGCGCAGAACTATGGCTACACCTTC.

This clonotype has just a few counts. The chain recombines TRBV28 with TRBJ1-1, with D unclear. This CDR3 spans 11 amino acids. Germline assignment: CDR1 MDHEN and CDR2 SYDVKM. Trimming took 2 bases from V and 8 from J, leaving 6 bases between them. CDR3 DNA sequence: TGTGCCAGCAGTTTAAGGAGAGAAGCTTTCTTT. Its protein product is CASSLRREAFF.

In this sample, this clonotype turned up many times. This chain links TRBV4-2 with TRBJ2-7; 10 nucleotides match TRBD2. J gave up 2 bases and V 2 bases, and 9 bases lay outside the gene matches. The CDR3 has 17 residues. From germline, CDR1 is LGHNA and CDR2 YNFKEQ. CDR3 nucleotide sequence: TGTGCCAGCAGCCAATCCCAACTAGCGGGGCGTACCTACGAGCAGTACTTC. Its protein is CASSQSQLAGRTYEQYF.